The 8 T cell receptor beta chains reported below all come from one sample, sequenced in a study of beta chain features in type 1 diabetes. Findings and limits, study-wide: All four CD4+ subsets from Type 1 diabetes patients carried moderately but significantly shorter TCRB CDR3s.

cDNA synthesis used the whole RNA isolate, giving expressed TCRB sequences. Sequenced by immunoSEQ multiplex PCR; TCRdb stores in-frame clones only, minus some. The table records 640,000 or so clones, around an eighth of them present only once. Antigens for these TCRs are unknown. Sequenced sample: naive CD4+ T cells from blood. The receptors were gathered from a man between 18 and 35 years old with type 1 diabetes.

The chain is built from TRBV14 and TRBJ2-1; possibly TRBD2 for D (5 bases). This CDR3 has 15 residues. Germline V gives CDR1 SGHDN, CDR2 FVKESK. Trimming stripped 4 bases from V and 8 bases from J, with 18 bases between. The CDR3 is CASSPLALPNDEQFF. The CDR3 bases are TGTGCCAGCAGCCCCCTAGCTCTTCCTAACGATGAGCAGTTCTTC.

The rearrangement uses TRBV4-1 and TRBJ2-1, with 13 nucleotides matching TRBD2. The CDR3 covers 19 residues. Germline CDR1 MGHRA, CDR2 YSYEKL. With V trimmed by 5 bases and J by 7 bases, 17 bases remained unmatched. The CDR3 DNA follows: TGCGCCAGCAGCAACCCGACTAGCGGGAGGTCGCCGGGTGGGAATGAGCAGTTCTTC. This gives the protein CASSNPTSGRSPGGNEQFF.

The gene calls are TRBV4-2 and TRBJ2-5; D remains ambiguous. The V end lost 1 base, the J end lost 2 bases, and 8 bases lay between the germline ends. Germline V gives CDR1 LGHNA, CDR2 YNFKEQ. The CDR3 contains 14 residues. This chain's CDR3 is CASSQAPEQETQYF. The DNA for the CDR3 is TGTGCCAGCAGCCAAGCGCCGGAACAAGAGACCCAGTACTTC.

The V and J genes are TRBV15 and TRBJ2-1; 11 nucleotides align to TRBD2. This CDR3 has 15 residues. Trimming removed 1 base from V and 6 bases from J; junction bases left unmatched: 2. Germline V gives CDR1 LNHNV, CDR2 YYDKDF (reference sequence). CDR3 sequence reads: CATSRVGTSGNEQFF. CDR3 bases: TGTGCCACCAGCAGAGTGGGGACTAGCGGCAATGAGCAGTTCTTC.

J is TRBJ1-6 and V is TRBV4-3, with a possible D match to TRBD1 (5 bases). The V and J ends lost 4 bases and 10 bases respectively, with 11 bases between them. The CDR3 has 13 residues. Per germline, CDR1 LGHNA and CDR2 YSLEER. CDR3: CASSPRGGSPLHF. Written as DNA, the CDR3 is TGCGCCAGCAGCCCACGGGGGGGGTCACCCCTCCACTTT.

The chain is built from TRBV30 and TRBJ2-3, with D perhaps matching TRBD2 (6 bases). The CDR3 is 13 amino acids. V was pared by 4 bases and J by 1 base, with 9 bases between. CDR1 and CDR2 from the germline V gene are GTSNPN and SVGIG (reference sequence). The CDR3 DNA follows: TGTGCCTGGACCGGGAGAGGCACAGATACGCAGTATTTT. As protein: CAWTGRGTDTQYF. Full variable domain (outside the CDR3, taken from reference TRBV30 and TRBJ2-3): SQTIHQWPATLVQPVGSPLSLECTVEGTSNPNLYWYRQAAGRGLQLLFYSVGIGQISSEVPQNLSASRPQDRQFILSSKKLLLSDSGFYLCAWTGRGTDTQYFGPGTRLTVL.

With respect to this clone: Within the sample, other DNA sequences also encode this same CDR3. The V gene is TRBV5-1, the J gene TRBJ2-2, with unresolved D. CDR1 and CDR2 (germline): SGHRS, YFSETQ. The V end lost 0 bases, the J end lost 2 bases, and 8 bases lay between the germline ends. The CDR3 sequence is 15 residues long. CDR3: CASSLDGRNTGELFF. CDR3 DNA: TGCGCCAGCAGCTTGGACGGCAGAAACACCGGGGAGCTGTTTTTT. Together with reference TRBV5-1 and TRBJ2-2, the CDR3 gives the full variable domain: KAGVTQTPRYLIKTRGQQVTLSCSPISGHRSVSWYQQTPGQGLQFLFEYFSETQRNKGNFPGRFSGRQFSNSRSEMNVSTLELGDSALYLCASSLDGRNTGELFFGEGSRLTVL.

This clone was found a few times. The V call is TRBV19, the J call TRBJ2-1; 7 nucleotides line up with TRBD1. Germline V CDR1 and CDR2: LNHDA, SQIVND (reference sequence). This CDR3 contains 15 residues. V lost 8 bases and J lost 6; bases outside the gene matches: 13. The CDR3: CASRPGGITINEQFF. CDR3 nucleotide sequence: TGTGCCAGTCGCCCAGGGGGAATTACAATCAATGAGCAGTTCTTC. Using reference TRBV19 and TRBJ2-1 for the parts outside the CDR3, the full variable domain is DGGITQSPKYLFRKEGQNVTLSCEQNLNHDAMYWYRQDPGQGLRLIYYSQIVNDFQKGDIAEGYSVSREKKESFPLTVTSAQKNPTAFYLCASRPGGITINEQFFGPGTRLTVL.